The clone carrying this TCR beta chain was counted a single time. The same CDR3 can be traced to other DNA sequences in this sample. The data derive from a study of shared clonotypes between healthy human individuals. After removal of 4 bases from V and 1 base from J, the junction contained 2 bases not matched to a gene. CDR1 and CDR2 from the germline V gene are MRHNA and SNTAGT. The length of the CDR3 is 15 residues. The repertoire was sequenced with immunoSEQ multiplex PCR; TCRdb's copy has only in-frame clones and lacks some. The data hold around 500,000 clones, with approximately 78% observed a single time.

This TCR came from a woman aged 40 to 50 in good health. Some clones in this sample may be carry-over from other donors' samples. The chain recombines TRBV6-4 with TRBJ2-5; TRBD2 matches at 11 bases. The sample consisted of PBMCs. The CDR3 sequence: CASSGTSGPQETQYF. The CDR3 DNA reads as TGTGCCAGCAGTGGGACTAGCGGGCCCCAAGAGACCCAGTACTTC.